Each of the 16 T cell receptor beta chains below was sequenced from the same sample in a study of cytomegalovirus exposure and HLA in healthy donors (TCRdb year 2017). Receptor libraries were prepared by the immunoSEQ multiplex PCR assay. For the multiplex PCR, a mixture combining 60 forward primers for TCR Vbeta segments and 13 reverse primers for TCR Jbeta segments was used. In its TCRdb copy, this immuneACCESS table keeps in-frame sequences only and misses some clones. Where compared with another copy, unresolved V genes explain less than half of these, and the others have no known cause. The sample yields about 87,000 clones; around 70% were counted once. The ten biggest clones cover under 25% of the sample. Sample: PBMCs. These receptors were taken from a man under 40 in good health and CMV-seropositive.

The chain has TRBV2 and TRBJ1-1; unclear D gene. Germline-derived CDR1 and CDR2 are SNHLY and FYNNEI. V shed 11 bases and J shed 4 bases, with 17 bases lying between them. The CDR3 consists of 13 residues. The CDR3 protein is CAEASPRGTEAFF. DNA of the CDR3: TGTGCCGAAGCGTCCCCACGAGGCACTGAAGCTTTCTTT.

The chain joins TRBV28 to TRBJ1-2; D ambiguous. V lost 5 bases, J lost 3 bases, and 16 bases lay in between. CDR1 is MDHEN and CDR2 is SYDVKM in the germline V gene. The CDR3 has 15 residues. This CDR3 reads CASSRLAGSDYGYTF. The CDR3 DNA reads as TGTGCCAGCAGTCGATTGGCCGGTAGCGACTATGGCTACACCTTC.

The chain combines TRBV28 with TRBJ1-4; possible D gene TRBD1, 6 bases. This CDR3 is 20 amino acids long. Germline V gene sequence: CDR1 MDHEN, CDR2 SYDVKM. The V end was cut by 1 base, the J end by 0 bases, with 21 bases between. For the CDR3, the DNA is TGTGCCAGCAGTTTATTTGGGAGGGCGACAGGAACTGCAACTAATGAAAAACTGTTTTTT. Its translation: CASSLFGRATGTATNEKLFF.

This clone was counted once. This chain links TRBV30 with TRBJ1-5, with 7 bases matching TRBD1. CDR3 length equals 13 residues. Germline assignment: CDR1 GTSNPN and CDR2 SVGIG (reference sequence). Trimming removed 0 bases from V and 7 bases from J; junction bases left unmatched: 3. The CDR3 reads CAWSVQGRQPQHF. The CDR3 region has the DNA TGTGCCTGGAGTGTACAGGGGCGCCAGCCCCAGCATTTT.

The J gene is TRBJ1-5, the V gene TRBV6-1, with D possibly matching TRBD1 (5 bases). The CDR3 has 13 amino acids. The germline V gene has CDR1 MNHNS and CDR2 SASEGT. V was cut by 4 bases and J by 7 bases, with 11 bases left in between. The CDR3 region has the DNA TGTGCCAGCAGTGGGGACTTGGAGCAGCCCCAGCATTTT. Translated, it gives CASSGDLEQPQHF.

The chain joins TRBV6-5 to TRBJ1-1; 7 bases map to TRBD1. CDR3 length: 14 residues. V was clipped by 6 bases and J by 4 bases; unmatched bases: 8. The germline gives CDR1 MNHEY, CDR2 SVGAGI. CDR3 in amino acids: CASSLQGVGTEAFF. The CDR3 DNA follows: TGTGCCAGCAGCCTCCAGGGGGTAGGCACTGAAGCTTTCTTT.

The rearrangement joins TRBV6-1 to TRBJ2-5; perhaps TRBD1 as D (6 bases). The CDR3 totals 15 residues. The ends were cut back, 2 bases at V and 11 bases at J, with 21 bases in the middle. Germline CDR1 and CDR2: MNHNS and SASEGT. The CDR3 region is CASSEQGTPGDSQYF. In DNA form, the CDR3 reads TGTGCCAGCAGTGAACAGGGGACCCCCGGGGATTCTCAGTACTTC.

This clone was counted between two and nine times. The CDR3 DNA reads TGTGCCAGCAGGTTAGCGGGAGGCCCAGATACGCAGTATTTT. Translation: CASRLAGGPDTQYF. The rearrangement links TRBV6-5 to TRBJ2-3; 10 positions agree with TRBD2. The germline V gene has CDR1 MNHEY and CDR2 SVGAGI. The CDR3 length is 14 residues. The junction had 4 bases not matched to a gene; V was cut back by 6 bases and J by 4 bases.

The chain uses TRBV29-1 and TRBJ1-4; D perhaps matches TRBD1 (5 bases). From germline, CDR1 is SQVTM and CDR2 ANQGSEA. V was clipped by 5 bases and J by 6 bases, with 16 bases between them. This CDR3 spans 14 amino acids. The CDR3 sequence is CSVCPGGGDEKLFF. The DNA of the CDR3 is TGCAGCGTTTGCCCGGGGGGAGGTGATGAAAAACTGTTTTTT.

This clone has a handful of counts. The CDR3 DNA follows: TGTGCCAGCAGCTTAATCTCCCCTGAAGCTTTCTTT. Residues: CASSLISPEAFF. This sequence joins TRBV7-9 and TRBJ1-1; D unclear. This CDR3 is built from 12 residues. Between the trimmed V and J ends, which lost 2 bases and 6 bases, there was a span of 7 bases. Germline V lookup: CDR1 SEHNR, CDR2 FQNEAQ (reference sequence).

In nucleotides, the CDR3 is TGTGCCAGCAGCGTAGATGCAGGGGTGGAGACCCAGTACTTC. This translates into CASSVDAGVETQYF. The chain combines TRBV9 with TRBJ2-5; perhaps TRBD1 as D (6 bases). The CDR3 length is 14 residues. The V gene's germline CDR1 is SGDLS and CDR2 YYNGEE. Trimming shortened V by 0 bases and J by 5 bases, and 11 bases separated the two germline ends.

This clone was detected only once. The chain carries TRBV21-1 and TRBJ2-7; the tabulated D call, TRBD1, remains unverified against the DNA. TRBV21-1 is noted as a pseudogene. CDR3 length: 16 amino acids. CDR3 nucleotide sequence: TGTGCCAGCAGCAAAGATGGGACACTATCAACCTACGAGCAGTACTTC. This codes for CASSKDGTLSTYEQYF.

This chain connects TRBV13 to TRBJ1-3; 7 bases are shared with TRBD1. Unmatched junction bases numbered 5, after V lost 4 bases and J lost 2 bases. The CDR3 is 15 residues long. Germline V gene data show CDR1 as PRHDT and CDR2 as FYEKMQ (reference sequence). The CDR3 protein is CASSWGDSPGNTIYF. CDR3 sequence (DNA): TGTGCCAGCAGCTGGGGGGACAGCCCTGGAAACACCATATATTTT.

The chain is built from TRBV6-5 and TRBJ2-1, with D possibly matching TRBD2 (5 bases). Trimming cost V 0 bases and J 10 bases, with 10 bases left between them. CDR3 length: 13 residues. The germline gives CDR1 MNHEY, CDR2 SVGAGI. The CDR3 nucleotides read TGTGCCAGCAGTTACTCGGGGAGCGGAGAGCAGTTCTTC. Its translation: CASSYSGSGEQFF.

The chain recombines TRBV25-1 with TRBJ2-3; TRBD2 agrees at 12 bases. The CDR3 contains 18 residues. The junction had 8 bases not matched to a gene; V was cut back by 2 bases and J by 2 bases. Germline V lookup: CDR1 MGHDK, CDR2 SYGVNS. As DNA, the CDR3 is TGTGCCAGCAGTGAAGGAAAACTAGCGGGGGGACTCACAGATACGCAGTATTTT. Protein sequence: CASSEGKLAGGLTDTQYF.

V gene TRBV6-1 combines with J gene TRBJ1-1, with D possibly TRBD1 on 6 matching bases. Trimming shortened V by 2 bases and J by 3 bases, and 10 bases separated the two germline ends. The CDR3 consists of 14 residues. The V gene's germline CDR1 is MNHNS and CDR2 SASEGT. The CDR3 reads CASSEFRGYTEAFF. CDR3 bases: TGTGCCAGCAGTGAATTTAGGGGGTACACTGAAGCTTTCTTT.